Below are 26 T cell receptor beta chains sequenced from a single sample in a study of vaccination effects on CD4 cells after COVID-19. Expansion of antigen-specific CD4+ T cells with viral peptide pools was carried out by the ViraFEST assay before sequencing. Following 10 days of culture, CD4+ T cells were isolated. Two-dose vaccination with either BNT162b2 or mRNA-1273 was given to the participants. Here immunoSEQ multiplex PCR was the method, and the copy in TCRdb shows in-frame clones only, minus some. Among 25,000 to 35,000 clones, approximately 71% were seen once, and the ten largest hold around 9%. Antigens of these TCRs are unknown. The sequencing here drew on CD4+ T cells from PBMCs cultured with HCoV-NL63 spike peptides, taken after COVID-19 vaccination. Every receptor here comes from a human donor who received a COVID-19 vaccine.

J is TRBJ2-7 and V is TRBV5-8; TRBD2 aligns across 12 bases. The ends lost 4 bases at V and 3 bases at J; junction bases unmatched: 2. Germline values: CDR1 SGHTS, CDR2 YDEGEE. CDR3 length: 14 amino acids. The chain's CDR3 is CASSPSGRDYEQYF. The CDR3, as DNA: TGTGCCAGCAGCCCTAGCGGGAGGGACTACGAGCAGTACTTC. Full variable domain (remainder filled in from reference TRBV5-8 and TRBJ2-7): EAGVTQSPTHLIKTRGQQATLRCSPISGHTSVYWYQQALGLGLQFLLWYDEGEERNRGNFPPRFSGRQFPNYSSELNVNALELEDSALYLCASSPSGRDYEQYFGPGTRLTVT.

The chain carries TRBV30 and TRBJ2-5; 8 bases are shared with TRBD2. Per germline, CDR1 GTSNPN and CDR2 SVGIG (reference sequence). With V trimmed by 5 bases and J by 6 bases, 5 bases remained unmatched. The CDR3 covers 12 residues. As DNA, the CDR3 is TGTGCCTGGTCCGGGGGGGTGCAGACCCAGTACTTC. This sequence encodes CAWSGGVQTQYF.

The chain links TRBV4-1 to TRBJ1-4, with TRBD1 as a possible D gene (5 bases). The V end was cut by 1 base, the J end by 5 bases, with 8 bases between. This CDR3 has 14 residues. Germline V lookup: CDR1 MGHRA, CDR2 YSYEKL. The DNA of the CDR3 is TGCGCCAGCAGCCAAGTAGGACACAATGAAAAACTGTTTTTT. It translates to CASSQVGHNEKLFF.

In this sample, this clone turned up a few times. The DNA of the CDR3 is TGTGCCAGCAGCTTATCTGGGGGAAACACCATATATTTT. This gives the protein CASSLSGGNTIYF. The rearrangement joins TRBV11-2 to TRBJ1-3; D unresolved. Per germline, CDR1 SGHAT and CDR2 FQNNGV. V was cut by 2 bases and J by 4 bases, with 6 bases left in between. The CDR3 is 13 amino acids.

The V gene is TRBV13, the J gene TRBJ2-7; D gene uncertain. Trimming removed 5 bases from V and 2 bases from J, with 10 bases in between. CDR3 size: 13 residues. Looked up from germline, CDR1 is PRHDT and CDR2 is FYEKMQ (reference sequence). CDR3 DNA sequence: TGTGCCAGCAGCCCCCGGACGACCTACGAGCAGTACTTC. Its translation: CASSPRTTYEQYF.

This clone was detected once. V and J are TRBV5-1 and TRBJ2-2, with a weak D call TRBD2 (6 bases). The germline V gene encodes CDR1 SGHRS and CDR2 YFSETQ. CDR3 length: 14 residues. V lost 6 bases, J lost 4 bases, and 13 bases lay in between. The CDR3 region is CASTGGELTGELFF. CDR3 coding DNA: TGCGCCAGCACGGGCGGGGAACTCACCGGGGAGCTGTTTTTT.

The chain recombines TRBV29-1 with TRBJ2-7; no clear D. The CDR3 has 12 residues. V lost 1 base to trimming and J lost 1 base, with 5 bases between them. Germline lookup yields CDR1 SQVTM and CDR2 ANQGSEA. In DNA, the CDR3 is TGCAGCGTTGAAGGCACATCCTACGAGCAGTACTTC. Amino acids: CSVEGTSYEQYF.

The chain is built from TRBV6-5 and TRBJ1-1, with D perhaps TRBD1 (6 bases). Germline V gene sequence: CDR1 MNHEY, CDR2 SVGAGI. Trimming removed 3 bases from V and 7 bases from J, with 15 bases in between. The CDR3 spans 14 residues. The CDR3 bases are TGTGCCAGCAGTTATAGGGGGGGCTATGGTGAAGCTTTCTTT. Translating gives CASSYRGGYGEAFF.

The chain's CDR3 is CASSLSGATTNEKLFF. CDR3 nucleotide sequence: TGCGCCAGCAGCTTATCCGGGGCAACGACTAATGAAAAACTGTTTTTT. V is TRBV5-1 and J is TRBJ1-4; weak D call: TRBD1 (5 bases). V lost 2 bases, J lost 2 bases, and 13 bases lay in between. Germline CDR1 SGHRS, CDR2 YFSETQ. The CDR3 contains 16 residues.

The chain employs TRBV5-1 and TRBJ2-7; unclear D gene. Trimming removed 1 base from V and 3 bases from J, with 8 bases in between. The CDR3 length is 13 residues. Per the germline V gene, CDR1 is SGHRS and CDR2 is YFSETQ. For the CDR3, the DNA is TGCGCCAGCAGCTTGAACCCAAACTACGAGCAGTACTTC. Its translation is CASSLNPNYEQYF.

The rearrangement uses TRBV18 and TRBJ1-1; D is uncertain. V shed 2 bases and J shed 0 bases, with 7 bases lying between them. The germline V gene has CDR1 KGHSH and CDR2 LQKENI. The CDR3 runs to 14 residues. The DNA of the CDR3 is TGTGCCAGCTCACCATCGGGAATGAACACTGAAGCTTTCTTT. This sequence encodes CASSPSGMNTEAFF.

The chain uses TRBV6-5 and TRBJ1-5, with a weak D call TRBD1 (5 bases). The CDR3 totals 13 residues. Germline CDR1 MNHEY, CDR2 SVGAGI. Trimming pared 8 bases from V and 2 bases from J, leaving 10 bases between. The CDR3 DNA reads as TGTGCCAGCGGCAGGGAGGGCAATCAGCCCCAGCATTTT. Translating gives CASGREGNQPQHF.

This clone was counted once. J is TRBJ2-6 and V is TRBV12-5; D is possibly TRBD1 (5 bases). Germline-derived CDR1 and CDR2 are LGHNT and FRNRAP. V dropped 6 bases and J dropped 12 bases, with 15 bases sitting between them. This CDR3 contains 13 residues. The DNA of the CDR3 is TGTGCTAGTGGCGGAGACAGTCCCACCGTCCTGACTTTC. It encodes CASGGDSPTVLTF. The full variable domain, rest sourced from reference TRBV12-5 and TRBJ2-6, is DARVTQTPRHKVTEMGQEVTMRCQPILGHNTVFWYRQTMMQGLELLAYFRNRAPLDDSGMPKDRFSAEMPDATLATLKIQPSEPRDSAVYFCASGGDSPTVLTFGAGSRLTVL.

The chain couples TRBV9 to TRBJ2-1, with a weak D call TRBD2 (6 bases). CDR3 size: 15 residues. The V end was cut by 5 bases, the J end by 5 bases, with 17 bases between. CDR1 SGDLS and CDR2 YYNGEE come from the germline V gene. The CDR3 sequence is CASSVGGEPNNEQFF. The CDR3 region has the DNA TGTGCCAGCAGTGTGGGCGGGGAGCCCAACAATGAGCAGTTCTTC. The full variable domain, rest sourced from reference TRBV9 and TRBJ2-1, is DSGVTQTPKHLITATGQRVTLRCSPRSGDLSVYWYQQSLDQGLQFLIQYYNGEERAKGNILERFSAQQFPDLHSELNLSSLELGDSALYFCASSVGGEPNNEQFFGPGTRLTVL.

The V and J genes are TRBV27 and TRBJ2-7; 8 bases map to TRBD1. The length of the CDR3 is 13 residues. Germline loops: CDR1 MNHEY, CDR2 SMNVEV (reference sequence). V dropped 5 bases and J dropped 4; count of bases not matched to a gene: 4. The CDR3 DNA follows: TGTGCCAGCAGTAAGGACAGGGCGTACGAGCAGTACTTC. It translates to CASSKDRAYEQYF.

The chain combines TRBV6-5 with TRBJ1-3; D ambiguous. The V and J ends lost 8 bases and 3 bases respectively, with 11 bases between them. There are 13 residues in the CDR3. Germline CDR1 MNHEY, CDR2 SVGAGI. In DNA form, the CDR3 reads TGTGCCAGCCGCGCCTACAATGGAAACACCATATATTTT. Translated: CASRAYNGNTIYF.

V and J are TRBV11-2 and TRBJ2-7; the match to TRBD2 covers 9 bases. Germline V gene sequence: CDR1 SGHAT, CDR2 FQNNGV. With 5 bases clipped from V and 3 bases from J, the junction kept 2 bases outside the gene matches. The CDR3 has 13 residues. The CDR3 sequence is CASSQTSGYEQYF. As DNA, the CDR3 is TGTGCCAGCAGCCAGACTAGCGGCTACGAGCAGTACTTC.

This chain links TRBV7-9 with TRBJ2-3; TRBD1 aligns across 9 bases. The J segment lost 5 bases and the V segment lost 2 bases, leaving 11 bases of the junction unmatched. CDR1 and CDR2 (germline): SEHNR, FQNEAQ (reference sequence). CDR3 length equals 17 residues. The chain's CDR3 is CASSLSWTGVPQDTQYF. The CDR3 DNA sequence: TGTGCCAGCAGCTTATCCTGGACAGGGGTCCCTCAAGATACGCAGTATTTT. Full variable domain (remainder filled in from reference TRBV7-9 and TRBJ2-3): DTGVSQNPRHKITKRGQNVTFRCDPISEHNRLYWYRQTLGQGPEFLTYFQNEAQLEKSRLLSDRFSAERPKGSFSTLEIQRTEQGDSAMYLCASSLSWTGVPQDTQYFGPGTRLTVL.

The V call is TRBV6-5, the J call TRBJ1-1; no definite D call. Germline CDR1 reads MNHEY; CDR2 reads SVGAGI. The CDR3 is 15 amino acids. V was shortened by 4 bases and J by 4 bases, with 16 bases between the two germline ends. CDR3 coding DNA: TGTGCCAGCAGTTCCGAACAGTTGGGCGGCACTGAAGCTTTCTTT. This encodes CASSSEQLGGTEAFF.

This chain uses TRBV11-3 with TRBJ2-3; TRBD2 is a possible D gene (5 bases). The CDR3 contains 14 residues. CDR1 and CDR2 from the germline V gene are SGHNT and YENEEA. Trimming shortened V by 5 bases and J by 2 bases, and 11 bases separated the two germline ends. Here the CDR3 DNA reads TGTGCCAGCAGCAGAGGGCAGACCACAGATACGCAGTATTTT. Protein sequence: CASSRGQTTDTQYF.

This clone occurred once. The chain carries TRBV5-1 and TRBJ1-2; the match to TRBD1 covers 7 bases. Germline values: CDR1 SGHRS, CDR2 YFSETQ. The CDR3 sequence is 14 residues long. The junction had 6 bases not matched to a gene; V was cut back by 3 bases and J by 4 bases. The CDR3 DNA reads as TGCGCCAGCAGCTGGACGGGACAGTCCTATGGCTACACCTTC. Translated, it gives CASSWTGQSYGYTF.

The V gene is TRBV2, the J gene TRBJ2-7; 10 bases agree with TRBD2. Germline V gives CDR1 SNHLY, CDR2 FYNNEI. The CDR3 has 20 residues. V lost 6 bases to trimming and J lost 4 bases; unmatched junction nucleotides: 24. CDR3 bases: TGTGCCAGCAGCCCAAGCCTTCTAGCGGGAGCAGAGACGATAAGTTACGAGCAGTACTTC. Translated: CASSPSLLAGAETISYEQYF.

This clone is medium-sized. At one end, the junction sequence differs from germline, possibly due to a read error. The chain combines TRBV12-3 or TRBV12-4 with TRBJ1-3; D gene uncertain. The CDR3 contains 13 residues. CDR3 bases: TGTGCCAGCAGTTTGAGCCCTGGGAACACCATATATTTT. Translating gives CASSLSPGNTIYF.

V is TRBV20-1 and J is TRBJ1-2; 10 bases agree with TRBD1. The trim removed 3 bases at V and 8 bases at J, leaving 9 bases unmatched. Germline V lookup: CDR1 DFQATT, CDR2 SNEGSKA (reference sequence). The CDR3 runs 14 residues. CDR3 loop: CSASPGQGKRGYTF. The CDR3 DNA reads as TGCAGTGCTAGTCCGGGACAGGGGAAGAGAGGCTACACCTTC.

The gene calls are TRBV19 and TRBJ2-3; 8 bases are a match to TRBD1. The CDR3 is 14 residues long. V trimming: 4 bases; J trimming: 2 bases; junction bases outside the gene matches: 2. Looked up from germline, CDR1 is LNHDA and CDR2 is SQIVND (reference sequence). CDR3 DNA: TGTGCCAGTAGTACGACAGGGGTCACAGATACGCAGTATTTT. Translated, it gives CASSTTGVTDTQYF.

This sequence joins TRBV5-1 and TRBJ1-6; TRBD1 aligns across 8 bases. With 4 bases clipped from V and 9 bases from J, the junction kept 9 bases outside the gene matches. Germline V gene data show CDR1 as SGHRS and CDR2 as YFSETQ. There are 15 residues in the CDR3. CDR3 in amino acids: CASSLSQGVGSPLHF. CDR3 coding DNA: TGCGCCAGCAGCCTGTCACAGGGGGTTGGTTCACCCCTCCACTTT.